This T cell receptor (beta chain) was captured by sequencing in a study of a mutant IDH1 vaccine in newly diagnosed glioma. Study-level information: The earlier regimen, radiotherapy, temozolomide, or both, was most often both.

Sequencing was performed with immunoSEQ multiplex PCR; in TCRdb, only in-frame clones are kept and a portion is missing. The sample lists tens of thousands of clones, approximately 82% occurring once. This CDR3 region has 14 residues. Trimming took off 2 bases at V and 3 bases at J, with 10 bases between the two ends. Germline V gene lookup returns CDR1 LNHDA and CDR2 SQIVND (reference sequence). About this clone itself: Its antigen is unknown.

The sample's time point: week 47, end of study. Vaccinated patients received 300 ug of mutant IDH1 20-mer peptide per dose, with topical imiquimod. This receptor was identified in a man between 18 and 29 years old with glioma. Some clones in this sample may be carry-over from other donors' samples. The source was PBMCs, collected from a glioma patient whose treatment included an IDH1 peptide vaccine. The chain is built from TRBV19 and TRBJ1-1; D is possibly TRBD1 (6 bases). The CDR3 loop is CASSIWEGDTEAFF. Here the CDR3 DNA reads TGTGCCAGTAGTATATGGGAGGGGGACACTGAAGCTTTCTTT.